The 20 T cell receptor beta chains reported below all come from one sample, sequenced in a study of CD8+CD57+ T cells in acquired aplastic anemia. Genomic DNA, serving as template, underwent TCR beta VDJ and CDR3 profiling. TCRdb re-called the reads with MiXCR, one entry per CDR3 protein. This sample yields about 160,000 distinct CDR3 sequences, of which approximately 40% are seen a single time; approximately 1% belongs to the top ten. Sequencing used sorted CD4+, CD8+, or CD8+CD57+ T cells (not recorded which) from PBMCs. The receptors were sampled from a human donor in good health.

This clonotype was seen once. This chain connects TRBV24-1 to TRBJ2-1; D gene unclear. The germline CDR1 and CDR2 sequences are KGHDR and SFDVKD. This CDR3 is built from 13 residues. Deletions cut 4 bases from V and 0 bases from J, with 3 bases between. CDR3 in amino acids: CATSDFSYNEQFF. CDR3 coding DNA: TGTGCCACCAGTGACTTCTCCTACAATGAGCAGTTCTTC.

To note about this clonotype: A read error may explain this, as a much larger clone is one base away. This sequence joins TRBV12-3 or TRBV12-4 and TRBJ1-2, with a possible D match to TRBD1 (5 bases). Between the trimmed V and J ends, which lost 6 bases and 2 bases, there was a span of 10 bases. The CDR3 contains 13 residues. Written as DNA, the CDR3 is TGTGCCAGCAGCCCGAGACAGAACTATGGCTACACCTTC. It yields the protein CASSPRQNYGYTF.

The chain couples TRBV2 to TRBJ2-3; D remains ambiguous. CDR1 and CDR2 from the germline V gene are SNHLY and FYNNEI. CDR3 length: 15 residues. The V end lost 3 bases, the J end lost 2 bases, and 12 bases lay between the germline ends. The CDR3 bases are TGTGCCAGCAGTGATGGGCAGACCCACACAGATACGCAGTATTTT. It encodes CASSDGQTHTDTQYF.

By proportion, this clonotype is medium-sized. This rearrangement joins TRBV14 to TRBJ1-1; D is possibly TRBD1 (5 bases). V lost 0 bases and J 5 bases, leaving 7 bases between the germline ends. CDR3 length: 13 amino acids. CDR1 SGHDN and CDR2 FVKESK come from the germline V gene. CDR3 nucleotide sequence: TGTGCCAGCAGCCAAGACAGGGCTACTGAAGCTTTCTTT. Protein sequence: CASSQDRATEAFF.

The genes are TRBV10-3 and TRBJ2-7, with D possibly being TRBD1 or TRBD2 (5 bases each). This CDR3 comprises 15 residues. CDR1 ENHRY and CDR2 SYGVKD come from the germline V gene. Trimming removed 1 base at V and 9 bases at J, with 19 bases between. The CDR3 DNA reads TGTGCCATCAGTGAGTACGGGACCGGCCTAGGCGGGCAGTACTTC. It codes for CAISEYGTGLGGQYF.

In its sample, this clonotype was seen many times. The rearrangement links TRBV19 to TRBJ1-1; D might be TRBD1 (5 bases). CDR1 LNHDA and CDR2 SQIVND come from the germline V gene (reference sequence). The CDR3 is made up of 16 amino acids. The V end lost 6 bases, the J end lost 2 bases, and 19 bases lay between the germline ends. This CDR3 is CASRGWGGTSNTEAFF. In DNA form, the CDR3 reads TGTGCCAGTAGGGGCTGGGGGGGAACTAGTAACACTGAAGCTTTCTTT.

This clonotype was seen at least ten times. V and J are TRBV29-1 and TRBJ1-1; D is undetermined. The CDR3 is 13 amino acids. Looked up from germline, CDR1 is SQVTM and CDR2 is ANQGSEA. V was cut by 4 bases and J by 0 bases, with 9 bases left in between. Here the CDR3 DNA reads TGCAGCGTTGTCGGCAGCATGAACACTGAAGCTTTCTTT. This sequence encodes CSVVGSMNTEAFF.

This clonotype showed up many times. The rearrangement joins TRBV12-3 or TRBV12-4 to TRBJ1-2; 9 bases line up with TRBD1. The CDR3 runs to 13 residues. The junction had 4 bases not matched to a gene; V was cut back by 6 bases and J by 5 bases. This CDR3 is CASSPGTGYGYTF. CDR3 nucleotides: TGTGCCAGCAGCCCGGGGACAGGGTATGGCTACACCTTC.

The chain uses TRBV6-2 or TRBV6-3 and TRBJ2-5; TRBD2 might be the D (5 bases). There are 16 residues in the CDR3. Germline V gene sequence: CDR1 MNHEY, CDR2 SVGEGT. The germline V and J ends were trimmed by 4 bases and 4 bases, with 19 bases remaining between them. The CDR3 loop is CASSFPSRGRRETQYF. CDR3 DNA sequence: TGTGCCAGCAGTTTCCCCTCACGGGGTAGAAGAGAGACCCAGTACTTC.

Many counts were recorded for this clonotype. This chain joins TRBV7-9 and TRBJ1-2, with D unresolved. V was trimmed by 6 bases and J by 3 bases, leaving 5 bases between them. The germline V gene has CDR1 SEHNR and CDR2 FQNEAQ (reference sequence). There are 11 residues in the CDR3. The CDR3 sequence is CASSRDYGYTF. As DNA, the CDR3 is TGTGCCAGCAGTCGCGACTATGGCTACACCTTC.

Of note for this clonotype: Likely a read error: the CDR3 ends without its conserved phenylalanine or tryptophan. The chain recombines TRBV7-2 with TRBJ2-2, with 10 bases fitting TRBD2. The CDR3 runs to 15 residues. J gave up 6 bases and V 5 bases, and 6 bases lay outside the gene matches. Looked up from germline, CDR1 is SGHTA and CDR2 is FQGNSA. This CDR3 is CASSPSGRRPGELFS. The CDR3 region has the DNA TGTGCCAGCAGCCCTAGCGGGAGAAGGCCCGGGGAGCTGTTTTCT.

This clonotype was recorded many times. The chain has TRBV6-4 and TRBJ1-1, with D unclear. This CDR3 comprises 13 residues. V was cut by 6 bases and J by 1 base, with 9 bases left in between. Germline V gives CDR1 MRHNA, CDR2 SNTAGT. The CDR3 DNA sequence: TGTGCCAGCAGCGTGGGTTGGAACACTGAAGCTTTCTTT. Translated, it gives CASSVGWNTEAFF.

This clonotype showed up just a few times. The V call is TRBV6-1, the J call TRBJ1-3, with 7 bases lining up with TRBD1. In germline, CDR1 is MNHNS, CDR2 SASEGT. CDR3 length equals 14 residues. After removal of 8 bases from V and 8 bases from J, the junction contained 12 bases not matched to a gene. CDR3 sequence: CASRQGLAGDTIYF. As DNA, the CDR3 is TGTGCCAGCCGACAGGGTTTGGCCGGGGACACCATATATTTT.

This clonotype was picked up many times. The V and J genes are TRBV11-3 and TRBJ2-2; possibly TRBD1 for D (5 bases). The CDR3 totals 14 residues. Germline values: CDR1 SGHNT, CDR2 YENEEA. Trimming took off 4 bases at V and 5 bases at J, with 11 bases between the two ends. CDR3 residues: CASSSQGRTGELFF. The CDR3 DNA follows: TGTGCCAGCAGCTCTCAGGGAAGGACCGGGGAGCTGTTTTTT. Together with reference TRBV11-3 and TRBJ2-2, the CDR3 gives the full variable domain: EAGVVQSPRYKIIEKKQPVAFWCNPISGHNTLYWYLQNLGQGPELLIRYENEEAVDDSQLPKDRFSAERLKGVDSTLKIQPAELGDSAVYLCASSSQGRTGELFFGEGSRLTVL.

For the CDR3, the DNA is TGTGCCAGCAGCTTGGAGGACAGCTACTATGGCTACACCTTC. Its translation is CASSLEDSYYGYTF. The chain joins TRBV5-5 to TRBJ1-2; a possible D gene is TRBD1 (6 bases). Germline CDR1 is SGHKS and CDR2 is YYEKEE (reference sequence). The ends were cut back, 0 bases at V and 3 bases at J, with 9 bases in the middle. This CDR3 is built from 14 residues.

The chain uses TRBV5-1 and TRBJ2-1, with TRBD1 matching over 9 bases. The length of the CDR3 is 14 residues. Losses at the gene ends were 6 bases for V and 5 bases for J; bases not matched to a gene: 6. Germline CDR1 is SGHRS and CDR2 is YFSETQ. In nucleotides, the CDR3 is TGCGCCAGCACCGGACAGGGGATCGACAATGAGCAGTTCTTC. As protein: CASTGQGIDNEQFF.

The CDR3 region has the DNA TGTGCCTGGAGTGTAGGTAGGGACCTCGGGCCCCAGCATTTT. Translation: CAWSVGRDLGPQHF. V usage is TRBV30 and J usage is TRBJ1-5; tentatively, D is TRBD1 (5 bases). The V gene's germline CDR1 is GTSNPN and CDR2 SVGIG (reference sequence). The CDR3 covers 14 residues. Trimming took 0 bases from V and 9 from J, leaving 15 bases between them.

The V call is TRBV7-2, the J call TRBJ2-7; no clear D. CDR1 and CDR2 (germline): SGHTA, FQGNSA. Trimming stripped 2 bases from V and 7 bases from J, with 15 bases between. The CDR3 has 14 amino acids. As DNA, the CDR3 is TGTGCCAGCAGCTTACGCCCGGTGGTGCGTGAGCAGTACTTC. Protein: CASSLRPVVREQYF.

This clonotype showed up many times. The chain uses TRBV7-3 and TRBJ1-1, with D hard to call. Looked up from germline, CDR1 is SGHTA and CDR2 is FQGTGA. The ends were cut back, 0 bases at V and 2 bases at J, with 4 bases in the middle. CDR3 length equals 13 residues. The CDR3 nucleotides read TGTGCCAGCAGCTTAACAGAAAACACTGAAGCTTTCTTT. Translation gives CASSLTENTEAFF.

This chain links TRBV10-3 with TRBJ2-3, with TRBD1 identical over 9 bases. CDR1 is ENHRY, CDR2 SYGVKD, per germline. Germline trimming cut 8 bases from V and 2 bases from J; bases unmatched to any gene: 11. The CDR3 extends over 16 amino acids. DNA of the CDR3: TGTGCCATCGCCGGACAGGGGACGGTACCCACAGATACGCAGTATTTT. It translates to CAIAGQGTVPTDTQYF.